This T cell receptor (beta chain) is from a study of blood T cell repertoires in COVID-19. Background on the study: There were acute and convalescent COVID-19 samples, and they came from the United States, Italy and Spain. Sources were T cells, B-cell-depleted T cells, or PBMCs; the material itself was cDNA or gDNA.

Per the study methods: Amplification of reference gene primers was used by the study to estimate nucleated cell counts. Clones were read by immunoSEQ multiplex PCR, and TCRdb kept only the in-frame ones, dropping some. The V and J calls and clone size are taken from that table; D and trimming were inferred from the DNA. The data contain roughly 290,000 clones, approximately 89% of them singletons. Looked up from germline, CDR1 is KGHDR and CDR2 is SFDVKD. Trimming pared 6 bases from V and 3 bases from J, leaving 10 bases between. There are 13 residues in the CDR3. The sequence derives from a woman aged 45-65 years who had recovered from COVID-19. V usage is TRBV24-1 and J usage is TRBJ1-1, with D possibly matching TRBD1 (5 bases). The specimen sequenced was peripheral blood. The chain's CDR3 is CATSRQKDTEAFF. The CDR3 DNA reads TGTGCCACCAGTAGACAGAAGGACACTGAAGCTTTCTTT.